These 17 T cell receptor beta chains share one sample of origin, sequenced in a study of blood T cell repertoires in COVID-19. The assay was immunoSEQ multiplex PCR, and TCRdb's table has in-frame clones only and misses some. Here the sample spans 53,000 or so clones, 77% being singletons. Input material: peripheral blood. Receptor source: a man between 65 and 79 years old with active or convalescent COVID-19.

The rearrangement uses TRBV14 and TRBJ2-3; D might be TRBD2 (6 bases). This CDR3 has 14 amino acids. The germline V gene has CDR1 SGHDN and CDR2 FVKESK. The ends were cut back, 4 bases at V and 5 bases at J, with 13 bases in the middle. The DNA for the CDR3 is TGTGCCAGCAGCCGTAGCGGACGAATAGATACGCAGTATTTT. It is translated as CASSRSGRIDTQYF. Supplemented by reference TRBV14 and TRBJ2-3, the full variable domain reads EAGVTQFPSHSVIEKGQTVTLRCDPISGHDNLYWYRRVMGKEIKFLLHFVKESKQDESGMPNNRFLAERTGGTYSTLKVQPAELEDSGVYFCASSRSGRIDTQYFGPGTRLTVL.

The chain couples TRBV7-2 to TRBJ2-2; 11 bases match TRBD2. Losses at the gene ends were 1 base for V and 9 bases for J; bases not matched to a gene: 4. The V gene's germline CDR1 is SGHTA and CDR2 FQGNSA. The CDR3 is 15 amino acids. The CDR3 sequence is CASSLVLAGVRELFF. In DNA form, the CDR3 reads TGTGCCAGCAGCTTAGTACTAGCGGGAGTTCGGGAGCTGTTTTTT.

CDR3 sequence reads: CASSSLAGIYNEQFF. The CDR3 nucleotides are TGTGCCAGCAGCTCTCTAGCGGGAATCTACAATGAGCAGTTCTTC. The chain has TRBV7-9 and TRBJ2-1, with 9 nucleotides matching TRBD2. The V segment lost 4 bases and the J segment 3 bases; nucleotides outside the gene matches: 4. Germline loops: CDR1 SEHNR, CDR2 FQNEAQ (reference sequence). This CDR3 has 15 amino acids. Looking up the rest from reference TRBV7-9 and TRBJ2-1 gives the full variable domain: DTGVSQNPRHKITKRGQNVTFRCDPISEHNRLYWYRQTLGQGPEFLTYFQNEAQLEKSRLLSDRFSAERPKGSFSTLEIQRTEQGDSAMYLCASSSLAGIYNEQFFGPGTRLTVL.

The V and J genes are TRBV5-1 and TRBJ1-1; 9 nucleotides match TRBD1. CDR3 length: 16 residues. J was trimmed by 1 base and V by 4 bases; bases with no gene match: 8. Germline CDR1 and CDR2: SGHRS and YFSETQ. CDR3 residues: CASSVGMGQGNTEAFF. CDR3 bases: TGCGCCAGCAGCGTAGGAATGGGACAGGGGAACACTGAAGCTTTCTTT.

The CDR3 nucleotides are TGTGCCAGCAGTGGCCAGGAATACGAGCAGTACTTC. It encodes CASSGQEYEQYF. The chain joins TRBV2 to TRBJ2-7, with D unclear. The CDR3 loop spans 12 amino acids. The ends were cut back, 4 bases at V and 4 bases at J, with 8 bases in the middle. Germline V gives CDR1 SNHLY, CDR2 FYNNEI.

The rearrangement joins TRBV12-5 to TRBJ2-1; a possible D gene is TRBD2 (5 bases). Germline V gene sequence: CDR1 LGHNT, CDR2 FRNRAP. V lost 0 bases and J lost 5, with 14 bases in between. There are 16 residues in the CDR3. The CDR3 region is CASGLVRNSDHNEQFF. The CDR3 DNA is TGTGCTAGTGGTTTGGTACGTAATAGCGACCACAATGAGCAGTTCTTC.

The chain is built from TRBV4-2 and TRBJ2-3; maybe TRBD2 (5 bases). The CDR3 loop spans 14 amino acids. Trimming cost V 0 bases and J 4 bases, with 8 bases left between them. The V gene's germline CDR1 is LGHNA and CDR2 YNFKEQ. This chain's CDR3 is CASSQDLASDTQYF. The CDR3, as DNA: TGTGCCAGCAGCCAAGACTTAGCGTCAGATACGCAGTATTTT.

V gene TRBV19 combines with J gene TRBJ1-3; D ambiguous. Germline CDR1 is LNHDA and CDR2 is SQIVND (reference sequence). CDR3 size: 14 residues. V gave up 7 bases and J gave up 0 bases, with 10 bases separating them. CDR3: CASTAQSSGNTIYF. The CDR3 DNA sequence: TGTGCCAGTACCGCACAGAGCTCTGGAAACACCATATATTTT. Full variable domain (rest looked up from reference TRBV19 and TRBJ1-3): DGGITQSPKYLFRKEGQNVTLSCEQNLNHDAMYWYRQDPGQGLRLIYYSQIVNDFQKGDIAEGYSVSREKKESFPLTVTSAQKNPTAFYLCASTAQSSGNTIYFGEGSWLTVV.

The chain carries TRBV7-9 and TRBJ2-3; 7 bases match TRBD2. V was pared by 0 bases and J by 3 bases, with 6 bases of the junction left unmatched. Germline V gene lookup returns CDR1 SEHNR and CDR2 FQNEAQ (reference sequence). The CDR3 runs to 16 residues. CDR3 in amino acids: CASSLAGGPRTDTQYF. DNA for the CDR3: TGTGCCAGCAGCTTAGCGGGAGGGCCAAGGACAGATACGCAGTATTTT.

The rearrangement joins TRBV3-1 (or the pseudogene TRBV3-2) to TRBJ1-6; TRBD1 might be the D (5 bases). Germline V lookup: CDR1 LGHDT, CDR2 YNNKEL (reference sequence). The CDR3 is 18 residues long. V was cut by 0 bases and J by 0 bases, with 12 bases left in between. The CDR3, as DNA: TGTGCCAGCAGCCAAGAGACGACAGCGCTCTCCTATAATTCACCCCTCCACTTT. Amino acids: CASSQETTALSYNSPLHF.

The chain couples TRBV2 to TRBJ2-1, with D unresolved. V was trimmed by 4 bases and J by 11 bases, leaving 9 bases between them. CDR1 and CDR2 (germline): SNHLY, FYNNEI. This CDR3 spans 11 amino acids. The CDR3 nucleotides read TGTGCCAGCAGTGTGGGCGACCAGCAGTTCTTC. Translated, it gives CASSVGDQQFF. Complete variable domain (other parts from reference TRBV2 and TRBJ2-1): EPEVTQTPSHQVTQMGQEVILRCVPISNHLYFYWYRQILGQKVEFLVSFYNNEISEKSEIFDDQFSVERPDGSNFTLKIRSTKLEDSAMYFCASSVGDQQFFGPGTRLTVL.

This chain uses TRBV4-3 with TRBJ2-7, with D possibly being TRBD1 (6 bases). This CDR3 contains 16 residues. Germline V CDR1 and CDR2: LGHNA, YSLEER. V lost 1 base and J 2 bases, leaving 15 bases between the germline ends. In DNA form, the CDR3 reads TGCGCCAGCAGCCAAGTTTCTTACGAGGGGGCCTACGAGCAGTACTTC. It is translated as CASSQVSYEGAYEQYF.

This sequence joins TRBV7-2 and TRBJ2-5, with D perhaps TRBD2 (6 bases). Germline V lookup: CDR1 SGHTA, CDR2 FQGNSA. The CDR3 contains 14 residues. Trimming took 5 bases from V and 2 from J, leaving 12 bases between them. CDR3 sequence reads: CASSRGLLQETQYF. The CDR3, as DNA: TGTGCCAGCAGCAGGGGACTTTTGCAAGAGACCCAGTACTTC. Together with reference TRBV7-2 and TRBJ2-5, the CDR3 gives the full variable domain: GAGVSQSPSNKVTEKGKDVELRCDPISGHTALYWYRQSLGQGLEFLIYFQGNSAPDKSGLPSDRFSAERTGGSVSTLTIQRTQQEDSAVYLCASSRGLLQETQYFGPGTRLLVL.

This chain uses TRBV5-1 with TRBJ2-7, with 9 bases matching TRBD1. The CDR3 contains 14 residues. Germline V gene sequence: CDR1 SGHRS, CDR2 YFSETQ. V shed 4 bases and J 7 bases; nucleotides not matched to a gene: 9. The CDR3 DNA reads TGCGCCAGCAGCCTGCGGACAGGGGATGGTGAGCAGTACTTC. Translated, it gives CASSLRTGDGEQYF.

The CDR3 protein is CARTTGGAFF. CDR3 coding DNA: TGTGCCAGGACTACAGGGGGGGCTTTCTTT. The chain links TRBV28 to TRBJ1-1, with 8 bases aligning to TRBD1. The V gene end was trimmed by 9 bases and the J gene end by 11 bases; junction bases not matched to a gene: 5. Per the germline V gene, CDR1 is MDHEN and CDR2 is SYDVKM. This CDR3 spans 10 amino acids.

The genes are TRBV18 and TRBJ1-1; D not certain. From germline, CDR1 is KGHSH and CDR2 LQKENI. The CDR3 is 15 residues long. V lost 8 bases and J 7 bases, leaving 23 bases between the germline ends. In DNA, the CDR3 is TGTGCCAGCCTCTTAGGACGGGCGAGCGGCTTTGAAGCTTTCTTT. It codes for CASLLGRASGFEAFF.

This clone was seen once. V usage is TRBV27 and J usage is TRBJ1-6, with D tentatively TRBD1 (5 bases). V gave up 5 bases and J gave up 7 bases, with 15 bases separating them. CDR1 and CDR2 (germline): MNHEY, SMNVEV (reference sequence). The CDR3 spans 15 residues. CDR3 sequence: CASSLLAGGNSPLHF. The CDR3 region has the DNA TGTGCCAGCAGTCTACTAGCTGGGGGGAATTCACCCCTCCACTTT.